This TCR beta chain was recovered during a study of somatic mutations in cytotoxic T cells in rheumatoid arthritis. Across the whole study: The authors flow-sorted some V beta antibody-stained T-cell populations at nearly 100% purity, including V beta1+ cells that they sequenced for TCRB. Broader study findings: Researchers did not know the antigen targets of the expanded CD8+ clones.

Isolation of CD4+ and CD8+ cells used positive magnetic bead selection, with purity checked by flow cytometry. V lost 5 bases and J lost 5, with 12 bases in between. This CDR3 has 13 amino acids. Per the germline V gene, CDR1 is SGHAT and CDR2 is FQNNGV. This clone was found once. Its antigen is not identified. In the source study's methods: Some patient CD8+ clones were larger than 1%, and these rarely matched published virus-specific TCRB sequences. TCRdb keeps only in-frame clones here, not all; method: immunoSEQ multiplex PCR. Clone size and V and J calls were adopted from that table, with D and trimming inferred from the DNA. The data contain more than 10,000 clones, roughly 90% of them singletons.

The chain has TRBV11-2 and TRBJ2-5, with D perhaps TRBD2 (5 bases). The receptor was isolated from a woman aged 18-30 years with rheumatoid arthritis. Specimen: CD4+ T cells sorted from blood. The CDR3 region has the DNA TGTGCCAGCAGCCGAGCTGGAGGCGAGACCCAGTACTTC. This sequence encodes CASSRAGGETQYF. Based on the CDR3 plus reference TRBV11-2 and TRBJ2-5, the full variable domain is EAGVAQSPRYKIIEKRQSVAFWCNPISGHATLYWYQQILGQGPKLLIQFQNNGVVDDSQLPKDRFSAERLKGVDSTLKIQPAKLEDSAVYLCASSRAGGETQYFGPGTRLLVL.